The 8 T cell receptor beta chains presented below share a single source sample, sequenced in a study of shared clonotypes between healthy human individuals (dated by TCRdb to 2018 to 2020). Preparation of the library involved the immunoSEQ multiplex PCR assay. TCRdb stores this immuneACCESS table with in-frame sequences only. Part of the clones is absent; in the studies checked, under half of the shortfall reflects unresolved V genes, and no reason is known for the rest. For this sample the table gives 550,000 to 700,000 clones, of which 55% to 85% were detected only once. More than 1.5% of the sample lies in the top ten. The sample taken for sequencing was memory CD4+ T cells sorted from blood. Taken with the paper, the label for cell subset or site translates to: CD45RA-negative fraction. All receptors come from a woman aged 25 to 39 in good health.

The chain couples TRBV2 to TRBJ1-1; TRBD1 might be the D (5 bases). V lost 8 bases and J 2 bases, leaving 18 bases between the germline ends. CDR3 length: 15 residues. CDR1 and CDR2 (germline): SNHLY, FYNNEI. CDR3 residues: CASLKGQAENTEAFF. CDR3 DNA: TGTGCCAGCTTAAAGGGGCAGGCAGAAAACACTGAAGCTTTCTTT.

The chain recombines TRBV6-1 with TRBJ1-5; the match to TRBD1 covers 9 bases. The junction had 10 bases not matched to a gene; V was cut back by 6 bases and J by 7 bases. Germline V gene sequence: CDR1 MNHNS, CDR2 SASEGT. The CDR3 runs 15 residues. This CDR3 is CASREPTGGDQPQHF. In DNA form, the CDR3 reads TGTGCCAGCAGGGAACCAACAGGGGGCGACCAGCCCCAGCATTTT.

The V call is TRBV12-1, the J call TRBJ2-7; the table's D gene call, TRBD2, was not cross checked with the DNA. TRBV12-1 is a pseudogene. The CDR3 sequence is 16 residues long. The CDR3 DNA is TGTGCCAGCAGCTTTGTAAGCGGCGGGAACTCCTACGAGCAGTACTTC. It is translated as CASSFVSGGNSYEQYF.

The chain has TRBV7-9 and TRBJ2-5; D is unresolved. CDR1 is SEHNR and CDR2 is FQNEAQ in the germline V gene (reference sequence). Trimming removed 1 base at V and 5 bases at J, with 8 bases between. The CDR3 contains 13 residues. Here the CDR3 reads CASSLVGRETQYF. The CDR3 nucleotides read TGTGCCAGCAGCTTAGTAGGCCGGGAGACCCAGTACTTC.

The genes are TRBV28 and TRBJ2-2; D might be TRBD1 (6 bases). Trimming shortened V by 6 bases and J by 0 bases, and 14 bases separated the two germline ends. Per the germline V gene, CDR1 is MDHEN and CDR2 is SYDVKM. The CDR3 sequence is 16 residues long. The CDR3 nucleotides read TGTGCCAGCAGAGGACAGCAATACGCGAACACCGGGGAGCTGTTTTTT. This sequence encodes CASRGQQYANTGELFF. Based on the CDR3 plus reference TRBV28 and TRBJ2-2, the full variable domain is DVKVTQSSRYLVKRTGEKVFLECVQDMDHENMFWYRQDPGLGLRLIYFSYDVKMKEKGDIPEGYSVSREKKERFSLILESASTNQTSMYLCASRGQQYANTGELFFGEGSRLTVL.

On this clone: The identical CDR3 is also encoded by other nucleotide sequences in the sample. V gene TRBV7-9 combines with J gene TRBJ2-1, with D perhaps TRBD1 (6 bases). Germline V gives CDR1 SEHNR, CDR2 FQNEAQ (reference sequence). V was pared by 0 bases and J by 6 bases, with 6 bases between. The CDR3 is 13 residues long. The chain's CDR3 is CASSLAGGNEQFF. CDR3 coding DNA: TGTGCCAGCAGCTTAGCAGGGGGCAATGAGCAGTTCTTC.

The V and J genes are TRBV4-1 and TRBJ2-1, with 8 bases aligning to TRBD2. The CDR3 sequence is 15 residues long. CDR1 and CDR2 from the germline V gene are MGHRA and YSYEKL. Trimming at V came to 1 base and at J to 7 bases, leaving 6 bases not matched to a gene. CDR3: CASSQGPTSGNEQFF. CDR3 nucleotide sequence: TGCGCCAGCAGCCAAGGTCCCACTAGCGGAAATGAGCAGTTCTTC.

The chain combines TRBV10-3 with TRBJ1-5; no reliable D call. Germline CDR1 is ENHRY and CDR2 is SYGVKD. Trimming took off 0 bases at V and 11 bases at J, with 8 bases between the two ends. This CDR3 comprises 12 residues. The CDR3 DNA reads TGTGCCATCAGTGAGTCGGCAGAGACCCAGCATTTT. This codes for CAISESAETQHF.